The rows below give T cell receptor beta chains drawn from one sample of a study of T-cell memory formation after mild COVID-19. In TCRdb, the 5' RACE reads were re-called with MiXCR into one record per CDR3 protein. Of a few hundred thousand distinct CDR3 sequences listed, around 21% are singletons. What was sequenced was PBMCs or a T cell subset sorted from them (not recorded which). The receptor set was obtained from an adult woman who had mild COVID-19 (a few samples of this study predate the infection). Cell type and time point are not known. Both conserved end residues are part of each CDR3. Each record gives: clone size, D gene, V gene, J gene, CDR3 protein, CDR3 DNA. D genes are given only for firm matches. Clone size is not always given. Where it is, it says once, few, many or a class for expanded clones.

clone_size: few
d_call: -
v_call: TRBV5-1
j_call: TRBJ1-1
cdr3_aa: CASSLETNTEAFF
cdr3_nt: TGTGCCAGCAGCTTAGAGACTAACACTGAAGCTTTCTTT

clone_size: few
d_call: -
v_call: TRBV29-1
j_call: TRBJ2-5
cdr3_aa: CSVEDLQGRTQYF
cdr3_nt: TGCAGCGTTGAGGACTTGCAGGGGCGGACCCAGTACTTC

clone_size: few
d_call: TRBD1
v_call: TRBV11-2
j_call: TRBJ1-5
cdr3_aa: CASSLGQGRYQPQHF
cdr3_nt: TGTGCCAGCAGCCTGGGACAGGGCCGTTATCAGCCCCAGCATTTT

clone_size: many
d_call: -
v_call: TRBV12-3/TRBV12-4
j_call: TRBJ2-3
cdr3_aa: CASSPSSRALGTDTQYF
cdr3_nt: TGTGCCAGCAGTCCTTCTTCGCGGGCTTTAGGCACAGATACGCAGTATTTT

clone_size: -
d_call: TRBD1
v_call: TRBV12-3/TRBV12-4
j_call: TRBJ1-6
cdr3_aa: CASSPRTGVKNSPLHF
cdr3_nt: TGTGCCAGCAGTCCCCGGACAGGGGTGAAAAATTCACCCCTCCACTTT

clone_size: -
d_call: -
v_call: TRBV20-1
j_call: TRBJ1-5
cdr3_aa: CSASLVQGGNQPQHF
cdr3_nt: TGCAGTGCCTCGTTAGTACAGGGTGGCAATCAGCCCCAGCATTTT

clone_size: -
d_call: -
v_call: TRBV12-3/TRBV12-4
j_call: TRBJ2-5
cdr3_aa: CASSFTGTIGETQYF
cdr3_nt: TGTGCCAGCAGTTTCACAGGGACCATTGGGGAGACCCAGTACTTC

clone_size: -
d_call: -
v_call: TRBV4-1
j_call: TRBJ1-1
cdr3_aa: CASSRDPRDGQGNTEAFF
cdr3_nt: TGCGCCAGCAGCCGAGACCCCCGGGACGGTCAAGGGAACACTGAAGCTTTCTTT

clone_size: -
d_call: TRBD1
v_call: TRBV4-1
j_call: TRBJ1-1
cdr3_aa: CASSPGQPTEAFF
cdr3_nt: TGCGCCAGCAGCCCGGGACAGCCCACTGAAGCTTTCTTT

clone_size: -
d_call: -
v_call: TRBV24-1
j_call: TRBJ2-3
cdr3_aa: CATSDLHRDTQYF
cdr3_nt: TGTGCCACCAGTGATTTGCATAGGGATACGCAGTATTTT

clone_size: -
d_call: TRBD1
v_call: TRBV19
j_call: TRBJ1-5
cdr3_aa: CATKTGGHQPQHF
cdr3_nt: TGTGCCACCAAGACAGGGGGCCATCAGCCCCAGCATTTT

clone_size: -
d_call: -
v_call: TRBV21-1
j_call: TRBJ1-4
cdr3_aa: CADWGFGDEKLFF
cdr3_nt: TGTGCCGACTGGGGGTTCGGAGATGAAAAACTGTTTTTT

clone_size: -
d_call: TRBD1
v_call: TRBV12-3/TRBV12-4
j_call: TRBJ1-1
cdr3_aa: CASSLPAGTGEAFF
cdr3_nt: TGTGCCAGCAGTTTACCCGCCGGGACAGGCGAAGCTTTCTTT

clone_size: few
d_call: -
v_call: TRBV12-3/TRBV12-4
j_call: TRBJ2-7
cdr3_aa: CASSSPPSSYEQYF
cdr3_nt: TGTGCCAGCAGTTCCCCGCCCAGCTCCTACGAGCAGTACTTC

clone_size: -
d_call: -
v_call: TRBV15
j_call: TRBJ2-3
cdr3_aa: CATSRDQGLAFTDTQYF
cdr3_nt: TGTGCCACCAGCAGAGATCAGGGACTCGCCTTCACAGATACGCAGTATTTT

clone_size: few
d_call: -
v_call: TRBV27
j_call: TRBJ1-5
cdr3_aa: CASSLGGGTRPQHF
cdr3_nt: TGTGCCAGCAGTTTAGGGGGCGGAACTAGGCCCCAGCATTTT

clone_size: -
d_call: TRBD1
v_call: TRBV6-6
j_call: TRBJ1-2
cdr3_aa: CASSRDRKFYGYTF
cdr3_nt: TGTGCCAGCAGTCGGGACAGAAAATTCTATGGCTACACCTTC

clone_size: many
d_call: TRBD2
v_call: TRBV7-2
j_call: TRBJ2-1
cdr3_aa: CASSPGLAGNNEQFF
cdr3_nt: TGTGCCAGCAGCCCCGGACTAGCGGGGAACAATGAGCAGTTCTTC

clone_size: -
d_call: TRBD1
v_call: TRBV11-2
j_call: TRBJ2-5
cdr3_aa: CASSRIDRGEKTQYF
cdr3_nt: TGTGCCAGCAGCCGCATCGACAGGGGGGAGAAGACCCAGTACTTC

clone_size: few
d_call: -
v_call: TRBV2
j_call: TRBJ2-1
cdr3_aa: CASSEVRGAGYNEQFF
cdr3_nt: TGTGCCAGCAGTGAAGTACGAGGGGCCGGGTACAATGAGCAGTTCTTC

clone_size: many
d_call: -
v_call: TRBV7-9
j_call: TRBJ1-2
cdr3_aa: CASSGYRGSDYGYTF
cdr3_nt: TGTGCCAGCAGCGGCTATAGGGGCTCGGACTATGGCTACACCTTC